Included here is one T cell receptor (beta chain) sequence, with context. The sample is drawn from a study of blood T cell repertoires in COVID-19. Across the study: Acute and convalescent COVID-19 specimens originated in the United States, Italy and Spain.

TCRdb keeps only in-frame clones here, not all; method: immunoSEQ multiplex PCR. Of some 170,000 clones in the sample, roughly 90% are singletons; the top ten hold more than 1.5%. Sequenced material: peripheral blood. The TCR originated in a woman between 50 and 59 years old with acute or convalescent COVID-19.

The CDR3 bases are TGTGCCAGCTCACCGGACTCAGGGGGCGGGGAGCTGTTTTTT. Residues: CASSPDSGGGELFF. The J gene is TRBJ2-2, the V gene TRBV18; 7 bases are shared with TRBD1. V lost 3 bases to trimming and J lost 7 bases; unmatched junction nucleotides: 5. The CDR3 length is 14 residues. CDR1 is KGHSH and CDR2 is LQKENI in the germline V gene. Supplemented by reference TRBV18 and TRBJ2-2, the full variable domain reads NAGVMQNPRHLVRRRGQEARLRCSPMKGHSHVYWYRQLPEEGLKFMVYLQKENIIDESGMPKERFSAEFPKEGPSILRIQQVVRGDSAAYFCASSPDSGGGELFFGEGSRLTVL.